The 28 T cell receptor beta chains below all came from one sample that was sequenced in a study of early T cells in non-severe SARS-CoV-2 infection. TCRdb re-derived calls from the 5' RACE reads in MiXCR, one entry per CDR3 protein. The data show 30,000 to 45,000 distinct CDR3 sequences, nearly 10% seen once. Sequencing was performed on whole blood. The receptors come from an adult who was a healthcare worker with PCR-confirmed SARS-CoV-2 infection or an uninfected control (not recorded which).

This clonotype was observed a few times. J is TRBJ2-1 and V is TRBV7-2; D unresolved. Trimming stripped 0 bases from V and 5 bases from J, with 11 bases between. The CDR3 runs 15 residues. Germline V gene data show CDR1 as SGHTA and CDR2 as FQGNSA. The CDR3 DNA is TGTGCCAGCAGCTTAGCGCTAAGGGTCCACAATGAGCAGTTCTTC. Translation: CASSLALRVHNEQFF.

This clonotype was counted many times. V gene TRBV7-8 combines with J gene TRBJ1-1, with D hard to call. CDR1 is SGHVS, CDR2 FQNEAQ, per germline. The CDR3 sequence is 13 residues long. V dropped 2 bases and J dropped 3 bases, with 7 bases sitting between them. CDR3 sequence reads: CASSLQLDTEAFF. DNA for the CDR3: TGTGCCAGCAGCTTACAATTAGACACTGAAGCTTTCTTT.

This clonotype has at least ten counts. The gene calls are TRBV20-1 and TRBJ2-5; 7 positions agree with TRBD2. Germline V lookup: CDR1 DFQATT, CDR2 SNEGSKA (reference sequence). The CDR3 runs to 11 residues. The CDR3 protein is CSGGNQETQYF. CDR3 nucleotide sequence: TGCTCCGGGGGGAACCAAGAGACCCAGTACTTC.

This clonotype was detected many times. The chain recombines TRBV12-3 or TRBV12-4 with TRBJ2-1, with a possible D match to TRBD2 (5 bases). The CDR3 length is 14 residues. V shed 1 base and J shed 9 bases, with 13 bases lying between them. This CDR3 reads CASSLETRLSEQFF. CDR3 nucleotides: TGTGCCAGCAGTTTAGAAACTAGATTGAGTGAGCAGTTCTTC.

This clonotype was seen ten or more times. The gene calls are TRBV29-1 and TRBJ2-1, with D maybe TRBD2 (6 bases). Germline V CDR1 and CDR2: SQVTM, ANQGSEA. V lost 7 bases and J 5 bases, leaving 6 bases between the germline ends. The CDR3 length is 10 residues. CDR3: CSGGDNEQFF. For the CDR3, the DNA is TGCAGCGGGGGGGACAATGAGCAGTTCTTC.

This clonotype was seen at least ten times. The rearrangement joins TRBV12-3 or TRBV12-4 to TRBJ2-5, with D possibly called TRBD1 or TRBD2 (6 bases each). The V gene lost 2 bases and the J gene lost 5 bases, with 12 bases spanning the gap. The CDR3 is made up of 14 amino acids. The CDR3 protein is CASSLSGAGETQYF. In DNA form, the CDR3 reads TGTGCCAGCAGTTTATCGGGGGCAGGGGAGACCCAGTACTTC.

The table lists this clonotype with many counts. The genes are TRBV20-1 and TRBJ2-2, with D perhaps TRBD1 (5 bases). CDR3 length equals 13 residues. Germline CDR1 DFQATT, CDR2 SNEGSKA (reference sequence). The V gene lost 3 bases and the J gene lost 2 bases, with 7 bases spanning the gap. For the CDR3, the DNA is TGCAGTGCTAGTGGGGCCAACACCGGGGAGCTGTTTTTT. It specifies CSASGANTGELFF.

V usage is TRBV2 and J usage is TRBJ2-3; unclear D gene. This CDR3 spans 11 amino acids. The germline CDR1 and CDR2 sequences are SNHLY and FYNNEI. The V and J ends lost 9 bases and 3 bases respectively, with 7 bases between them. DNA of the CDR3: TGTGCCAGACAGAAGACAGATACGCAGTATTTT. It encodes CARQKTDTQYF.

V is TRBV20-1 and J is TRBJ2-5, with a tentative D call TRBD2 (7 bases). The CDR3 has 13 residues. V dropped 5 bases and J dropped 4 bases, with 14 bases sitting between them. Germline V gene data show CDR1 as DFQATT and CDR2 as SNEGSKA (reference sequence). The CDR3 DNA follows: TGCAGTGCTGAGGGGGGGTTCCGAGAGACCCAGTACTTC. Residues: CSAEGGFRETQYF.

The chain carries TRBV9 and TRBJ1-2, with 8 bases that match TRBD1. V lost 0 bases and J lost 4; bases outside the gene matches: 8. The CDR3 consists of 16 residues. CDR1 is SGDLS and CDR2 is YYNGEE in the germline V gene. The CDR3 is CASSVGGQGILYGYTF. CDR3 sequence (DNA): TGTGCCAGCAGCGTAGGAGGACAGGGCATACTCTATGGCTACACCTTC. The complete variable domain, with remaining parts taken from reference TRBV9 and TRBJ1-2, reads DSGVTQTPKHLITATGQRVTLRCSPRSGDLSVYWYQQSLDQGLQFLIQYYNGEERAKGNILERFSAQQFPDLHSELNLSSLELGDSALYFCASSVGGQGILYGYTFGSGTRLTVV.

This clonotype has at least ten counts. The chain joins TRBV3-1 to TRBJ1-6; no firm D call. Between the trimmed V and J ends, which lost 0 bases and 7 bases, there was a span of 10 bases. From germline, CDR1 is LGHDT and CDR2 YNNKEL (reference sequence). CDR3 length: 15 residues. CDR3 bases: TGTGCCAGCAGCCAAGATGGGAGTAGGAATTCACCCCTCCACTTT. Protein: CASSQDGSRNSPLHF. The full variable domain, in which reference TRBV3-1 and TRBJ1-6 provide the parts outside the CDR3, is DTAVSQTPKYLVTQMGNDKSIKCEQNLGHDTMYWYKQDSKKFLKIMFSYNNKELIINETVPNRFSPKSPDKAHLNLHINSLELGDSAVYFCASSQDGSRNSPLHFGNGTRLTVT.

The sample holds a few counts of this clonotype. V gene TRBV29-1 combines with J gene TRBJ1-2; perhaps TRBD1 as D (6 bases). Between the trimmed V and J ends, which lost 4 bases and 4 bases, there was a span of 16 bases. Germline CDR1 SQVTM, CDR2 ANQGSEA. This CDR3 is 14 amino acids long. This CDR3 is CSVGEQGGSYGYTF. CDR3 sequence (DNA): TGCAGCGTTGGGGAACAGGGAGGAAGCTATGGCTACACCTTC. The variable domain in full, with the rest retrieved from reference TRBV29-1 and TRBJ1-2, is SAVISQKPSRDICQRGTSLTIQCQVDSQVTMMFWYRQQPGQSLTLIATANQGSEATYESGFVIDKFPISRPNLTFSTLTVSNMSPEDSSIYLCSVGEQGGSYGYTFGSGTRLTVV.

This clonotype turned up a few times. The chain is built from TRBV6-1 and TRBJ2-7, with a weak D call TRBD2 (5 bases). Trimming removed 1 base from V and 3 bases from J, with 10 bases in between. The length of the CDR3 is 14 residues. Per germline, CDR1 MNHNS and CDR2 SASEGT. The CDR3 sequence is CASSEVESGYEQYF. The CDR3 DNA reads as TGTGCCAGCAGTGAAGTCGAGAGCGGCTACGAGCAGTACTTC.

The table lists this clonotype with many counts. This chain uses TRBV19 with TRBJ1-5; 10 bases are a match to TRBD1. The CDR3 totals 15 residues. Germline loops: CDR1 LNHDA, CDR2 SQIVND (reference sequence). V was pared by 5 bases and J by 7 bases, with 8 bases of the junction left unmatched. This CDR3 is CASSWGTGASQPQHF. DNA for the CDR3: TGTGCCAGTAGTTGGGGGACAGGGGCCAGCCAGCCCCAGCATTTT. The complete variable domain, with remaining parts taken from reference TRBV19 and TRBJ1-5, reads DGGITQSPKYLFRKEGQNVTLSCEQNLNHDAMYWYRQDPGQGLRLIYYSQIVNDFQKGDIAEGYSVSREKKESFPLTVTSAQKNPTAFYLCASSWGTGASQPQHFGDGTRLSIL.

This clonotype was observed a handful of times. The CDR3, as DNA: TGTGCCAGCAGCTTCGGACAGTCCGGGGGCGAGCAGTACTTC. Translated, it gives CASSFGQSGGEQYF. The rearrangement joins TRBV7-8 to TRBJ2-7; either TRBD1 or TRBD2 may fit D (6 bases each). The V and J ends lost 3 bases and 6 bases respectively, with 15 bases between them. Per the germline V gene, CDR1 is SGHVS and CDR2 is FQNEAQ. This CDR3 is 14 amino acids long.

The gene calls are TRBV2 and TRBJ2-7; the match to TRBD2 covers 8 bases. The V and J ends lost 6 bases and 2 bases, in that order; junction bases with no gene match: 15. This CDR3 spans 17 amino acids. Germline loops: CDR1 SNHLY, CDR2 FYNNEI. The CDR3 here is CASSLLRSGGPTYEQYF. The CDR3 nucleotides read TGTGCCAGCAGCCTACTGAGAAGCGGGGGACCGACCTACGAGCAGTACTTC.

At least ten counts were recorded for this clonotype. The chain carries TRBV20-1 and TRBJ1-1, with D unresolved. The germline gives CDR1 DFQATT, CDR2 SNEGSKA (reference sequence). V lost 2 bases and J lost 1, with 11 bases in between. This CDR3 comprises 14 residues. The CDR3, as DNA: TGCAGTGCTAGATCTGGACTGGAGAACACTGAAGCTTTCTTT. Translated, it gives CSARSGLENTEAFF.

This clonotype was detected many times. The V and J genes are TRBV19 and TRBJ2-2, with 7 bases that match TRBD1. Trimming took 4 bases from V and 6 from J; bases not matched to a gene: 8. The CDR3 spans 15 residues. CDR1 LNHDA and CDR2 SQIVND come from the germline V gene (reference sequence). The CDR3 nucleotides are TGTGCCAGTAGTACGCCAGGCAGGGGGTCCGGGGAGCTGTTTTTT. Encoded protein: CASSTPGRGSGELFF.

This clonotype turned up a few times. This chain joins TRBV18 and TRBJ2-3, with unresolved D. CDR3 size: 12 residues. Germline V gene sequence: CDR1 KGHSH, CDR2 LQKENI. The germline V and J ends were trimmed by 2 bases and 4 bases, with 4 bases remaining between them. Written as DNA, the CDR3 is TGTGCCAGCTCACCATCTTCAGATACGCAGTATTTT. This encodes CASSPSSDTQYF. The full variable domain, its missing parts supplied by reference TRBV18 and TRBJ2-3, is NAGVMQNPRHLVRRRGQEARLRCSPMKGHSHVYWYRQLPEEGLKFMVYLQKENIIDESGMPKERFSAEFPKEGPSILRIQQVVRGDSAAYFCASSPSSDTQYFGPGTRLTVL.

The chain recombines TRBV20-1 with TRBJ1-1, with TRBD1 as a possible D gene (5 bases). V lost 5 bases to trimming and J lost 1 base, with 11 bases between them. This CDR3 comprises 13 residues. Germline-derived CDR1 and CDR2 are DFQATT and SNEGSKA (reference sequence). The CDR3 protein is CSAPSGTNTEAFF. The CDR3 nucleotides are TGCAGTGCTCCCTCAGGGACGAACACTGAAGCTTTCTTT.

The V gene is TRBV6-2 or TRBV6-3, the J gene TRBJ2-1; tentatively, D is TRBD2 (5 bases). The V end lost 0 bases, the J end lost 0 bases, and 12 bases lay between the germline ends. The germline V gene has CDR1 MNHEY and CDR2 SVGEGT. This CDR3 is built from 17 residues. This CDR3 is CASSYSGSAHSYNEQFF. The CDR3 DNA follows: TGTGCCAGCAGTTACTCGGGTAGCGCCCACTCCTACAATGAGCAGTTCTTC.

This clonotype was detected ten times or more. This chain connects TRBV25-1 to TRBJ2-1, with a weak D call TRBD1 (5 bases). The CDR3 has 15 amino acids. The V end lost 2 bases, the J end lost 6 bases, and 14 bases lay between the germline ends. Germline-derived CDR1 and CDR2 are MGHDK and SYGVNS. The CDR3 spells CASSEAAGKVNEQFF. CDR3 DNA: TGTGCCAGCAGTGAAGCGGCAGGGAAGGTCAATGAGCAGTTCTTC.

In its sample, this clonotype was seen once. A read error may explain this, as a much larger clone is one base away. The rearrangement joins TRBV20-1 to TRBJ1-5, with D perhaps TRBD1 (5 bases). The CDR3 loop spans 12 amino acids. Deletions cut 6 bases from V and 5 bases from J, with 11 bases between. Per germline, CDR1 DFQATT and CDR2 SNEGSKA (reference sequence). The CDR3 region is CSAGGVDQPQHF. For the CDR3, the DNA is TGCAGTGCAGGAGGGGTAGATCAGCCCCAGCATTTT.

The CDR3 region is CASSIVDRGTRGYTF. CDR3 nucleotide sequence: TGTGCCAGTAGTATCGTGGACAGGGGGACGCGTGGCTACACCTTC. The rearrangement joins TRBV19 to TRBJ1-2; 10 bases align to TRBD1. Germline loops: CDR1 LNHDA, CDR2 SQIVND (reference sequence). The CDR3 is 15 amino acids. V lost 3 bases and J lost 7; bases outside the gene matches: 8.

Comments on this clonotype: A read error may be the cause here, since a much bigger clone is one base away. This chain links TRBV5-5 with TRBJ1-5, with D tentatively TRBD1 (5 bases). The CDR3 is 13 residues long. Germline CDR1 SGHKS, CDR2 YYEKEE (reference sequence). V lost 2 bases, J lost 2 bases, and 5 bases lay in between. This chain's CDR3 is CASSLQGNQPQHF. The CDR3, as DNA: TGTGCCAGCAGCTTACAGGGCAATCAGCCCCAGCATTTT.

This clonotype was counted a few times. V is TRBV7-3 and J is TRBJ2-2; D is unresolved. The CDR3 is 13 amino acids. The germline CDR1 and CDR2 sequences are SGHTA and FQGTGA. With 2 bases removed from V and 7 bases from J, the gap between germline ends came to 8 bases. For the CDR3, the DNA is TGTGCCAGCAGCTTATTGGGCGGCGGGGAGCTGTTTTTT. It is translated as CASSLLGGGELFF.

This clonotype was detected ten times or more. The genes are TRBV2 and TRBJ2-7; D is unclear. Trimming took 3 bases from V and 2 from J, leaving 8 bases between them. This CDR3 comprises 13 residues. The germline gives CDR1 SNHLY, CDR2 FYNNEI. As DNA, the CDR3 is TGTGCCAGCAGTGAGGGTCTTACCTACGAGCAGTACTTC. It codes for CASSEGLTYEQYF.

This clonotype was seen at least ten times. CDR3 sequence: CASSHHRAQGTGELFF. CDR3 nucleotide sequence: TGTGCCAGCAGCCACCACAGGGCTCAGGGCACCGGGGAGCTGTTTTTT. The J gene is TRBJ2-2, the V gene TRBV3-1; D possibly corresponds to TRBD1 (6 bases). The germline V gene encodes CDR1 LGHDT and CDR2 YNNKEL (reference sequence). V lost 3 bases and J lost 4, with 15 bases in between. The CDR3 is 16 residues long.